This passage covers 18 T cell receptor beta chains from one sample sequenced in a study of cytomegalovirus exposure and HLA in healthy donors. PCR amplification relied on 60 Vbeta primers (plus 13 Jbeta primers). Profiling relied on immunoSEQ multiplex PCR, and the TCRdb table lists in-frame clones only, not all of them. The table lists fewer than 250,000 clones, around 79% of them singletons. What was sequenced was PBMCs. Every receptor here comes from a woman between 18 and 29 years old in good health and CMV-seronegative.

This clone was counted once. The chain uses TRBV2 and TRBJ2-7; 7 nucleotides line up with TRBD1. This CDR3 has 14 amino acids. The trim removed 6 bases at V and 2 bases at J, leaving 7 bases unmatched. CDR1 SNHLY and CDR2 FYNNEI come from the germline V gene. In DNA, the CDR3 is TGTGCCAGCAGGACCTTTGGGACAGCCTACGAGCAGTACTTC. This gives the protein CASRTFGTAYEQYF.

The genes are TRBV27 and TRBJ2-5; 9 positions agree with TRBD1. Germline CDR1 MNHEY, CDR2 SMNVEV (reference sequence). The CDR3 is made up of 15 amino acids. With V trimmed by 3 bases and J by 5 bases, 7 bases remained unmatched. In nucleotides, the CDR3 is TGTGCCAGCAGTTTCAGTTGGGACAGGGTTGAGACCCAGTACTTC. Encoded protein: CASSFSWDRVETQYF.

This chain uses TRBV5-4 with TRBJ1-1; D not resolved. The germline CDR1 and CDR2 sequences are SGHNT and YYREEE (reference sequence). The CDR3 covers 12 residues. Trimming took off 4 bases at V and 3 bases at J, with 7 bases between the two ends. This CDR3 reads CASSAEDTEAFF. For the CDR3, the DNA is TGTGCCAGCAGCGCAGAGGACACTGAAGCTTTCTTT.

V usage is TRBV10-2 and J usage is TRBJ2-7, with D perhaps matching TRBD2 (5 bases). The V end lost 2 bases, the J end lost 0 bases, and 14 bases lay between the germline ends. CDR3 length: 16 amino acids. The germline V gene has CDR1 WSHSY and CDR2 SAAADI. In nucleotides, the CDR3 is TGCGCCAGCAGTGAGAACGGGTGGGAGCGCTCCTACGAGCAGTACTTC. Translation gives CASSENGWERSYEQYF.

The chain employs TRBV7-2 and TRBJ2-7; no firm D call. CDR1 and CDR2 from the germline V gene are SGHTA and FQGNSA. This CDR3 spans 13 amino acids. The V gene lost 3 bases and the J gene lost 2 bases, with 8 bases spanning the gap. CDR3 sequence: CASSLAGTYEQYF. Written as DNA, the CDR3 is TGTGCCAGCAGCTTGGCTGGTACCTACGAGCAGTACTTC.

The V and J genes are TRBV18 and TRBJ2-7; no definite D call. The CDR3 extends over 13 amino acids. CDR1 KGHSH and CDR2 LQKENI come from the germline V gene. V shed 1 base and J shed 3 bases, with 7 bases lying between them. The CDR3 region is CASSPQNNYEQYF. CDR3 DNA: TGTGCCAGCTCACCACAGAACAACTACGAGCAGTACTTC.

This chain links TRBV5-1 with TRBJ1-3; the D is unclear. V lost 4 bases to trimming and J lost 4 bases, with 15 bases between them. Germline CDR1 SGHRS, CDR2 YFSETQ. This CDR3 contains 15 residues. The DNA for the CDR3 is TGCGCCAGCAGCCCGGGAGCGACACGCGGAAACACCATATATTTT. This translates into CASSPGATRGNTIYF.

The chain is built from TRBV6-4 and TRBJ2-2, with a weak D call TRBD2 (6 bases). Trimming pared 4 bases from V and 3 bases from J, leaving 15 bases between. This CDR3 comprises 16 residues. Germline CDR1 and CDR2: MRHNA and SNTAGT. The CDR3 region is CASSGGRGGDTGELFF. CDR3 coding DNA: TGTGCCAGCAGTGGTGGGAGAGGCGGGGACACCGGGGAGCTGTTTTTT.

This clone has a single count. This chain uses TRBV29-1 with TRBJ1-4, with 9 bases matching TRBD1. Germline CDR1 SQVTM, CDR2 ANQGSEA. V was clipped by 7 bases and J by 8 bases; unmatched bases: 5. This CDR3 region has 12 residues. The CDR3 loop reads CSAGQGREKLFF. The CDR3 DNA is TGCAGCGCCGGACAGGGGAGGGAAAAACTGTTTTTT.

The V call is TRBV2, the J call TRBJ2-5, with D hard to call. V was shortened by 6 bases and J by 4 bases, with 9 bases between the two germline ends. The CDR3 has 12 residues. Germline V gives CDR1 SNHLY, CDR2 FYNNEI. DNA for the CDR3: TGTGCCAGCAGGGTCGGTTCAGAGACCCAGTACTTC. This sequence encodes CASRVGSETQYF.

This clone was found a few times. This chain uses TRBV5-4 with TRBJ1-2; weak D call: TRBD1 (6 bases). Germline CDR1 reads SGHNT; CDR2 reads YYREEE (reference sequence). The CDR3 totals 12 residues. Trimming took off 2 bases at V and 6 bases at J, with 8 bases between the two ends. The CDR3 DNA is TGTGCCAGCAGCTTTAGGACAGATGGCTACACCTTC. This sequence encodes CASSFRTDGYTF.

The chain has TRBV7-8 and TRBJ2-2; TRBD2 agrees at 8 bases. The CDR3 has 16 residues. Germline V gene data show CDR1 as SGHVS and CDR2 as FQNEAQ. V was pared by 4 bases and J by 4 bases, with 8 bases of the junction left unmatched. The CDR3 DNA reads TGTGCCAGCAGCTCCTCGGCGGGGGGCCTCACCGGGGAGCTGTTTTTT. Amino acid sequence: CASSSSAGGLTGELFF.

The chain links TRBV19 to TRBJ1-6, with TRBD1 matching over 8 bases. CDR1 and CDR2 from the germline V gene are LNHDA and SQIVND (reference sequence). The J segment lost 7 bases and the V segment lost 9 bases, leaving 8 bases of the junction unmatched. The CDR3 totals 14 residues. The CDR3 region is CASAPRTGNSPLHF. The CDR3 DNA reads TGTGCCAGCGCTCCACGGACAGGGAATTCACCCCTCCACTTT.

J is TRBJ1-5 and V is TRBV19, with 7 positions matching TRBD1. The J segment lost 7 bases and the V segment lost 3 bases, leaving 6 bases of the junction unmatched. The CDR3 consists of 14 residues. CDR1 is LNHDA and CDR2 is SQIVND in the germline V gene (reference sequence). The CDR3 region has the DNA TGTGCCAGTAGTATTGCGACAGGGTGGCAGCCCCAGCATTTT. Amino acid sequence: CASSIATGWQPQHF.

The chain's CDR3 is CASRSQGARGEQFF. The CDR3 DNA is TGTGCCAGCAGGTCACAGGGGGCGCGGGGTGAGCAGTTCTTC. The chain joins TRBV27 to TRBJ2-1; 9 bases agree with TRBD1. J was trimmed by 9 bases and V by 6 bases; bases with no gene match: 9. This CDR3 is built from 14 residues. Germline V gene lookup returns CDR1 MNHEY and CDR2 SMNVEV (reference sequence).

The table lists this clone with a few counts. The chain uses TRBV9 and TRBJ1-4; D not resolved. The CDR3 runs 14 residues. V was shortened by 4 bases and J by 8 bases, with 15 bases between the two germline ends. Germline-derived CDR1 and CDR2 are SGDLS and YYNGEE. CDR3 bases: TGTGCCAGCAGCCCGGGTGTGGGAGGGGAAAAACTGTTTTTT. Protein: CASSPGVGGEKLFF.

The sample holds a few counts of this clone. This chain connects TRBV5-5 to TRBJ1-1; D is unclear. CDR1 is SGHKS and CDR2 is YYEKEE in the germline V gene (reference sequence). Trimming took off 4 bases at V and 6 bases at J, with 13 bases between the two ends. This CDR3 spans 13 amino acids. The CDR3 sequence is CASSLPPSSEAFF. CDR3 nucleotides: TGTGCCAGCAGCCTACCTCCGAGTTCTGAAGCTTTCTTT.

This chain uses TRBV28 with TRBJ1-6, with TRBD1 matching over 8 bases. This CDR3 is built from 16 residues. CDR1 is MDHEN, CDR2 SYDVKM, per germline. V lost 3 bases, J lost 8 bases, and 9 bases stayed unmatched. The CDR3 sequence is CASSFLFAGGHSPLHF. The CDR3 DNA is TGTGCCAGCAGTTTTTTGTTCGCAGGGGGCCATTCACCCCTCCACTTT. Full variable domain (rest looked up from reference TRBV28 and TRBJ1-6): DVKVTQSSRYLVKRTGEKVFLECVQDMDHENMFWYRQDPGLGLRLIYFSYDVKMKEKGDIPEGYSVSREKKERFSLILESASTNQTSMYLCASSFLFAGGHSPLHFGNGTRLTVT.